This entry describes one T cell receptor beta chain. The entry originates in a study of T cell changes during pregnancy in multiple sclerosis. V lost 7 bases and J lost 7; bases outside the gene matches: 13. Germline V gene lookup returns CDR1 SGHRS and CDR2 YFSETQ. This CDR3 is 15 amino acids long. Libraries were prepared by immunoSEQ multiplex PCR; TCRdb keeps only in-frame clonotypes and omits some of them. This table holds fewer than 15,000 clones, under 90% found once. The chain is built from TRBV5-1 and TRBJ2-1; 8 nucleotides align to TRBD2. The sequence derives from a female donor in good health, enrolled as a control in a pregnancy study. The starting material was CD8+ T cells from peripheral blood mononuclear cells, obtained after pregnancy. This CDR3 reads CASWERERGGNEQFF. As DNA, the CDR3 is TGCGCCAGCTGGGAGCGGGAGAGGGGCGGGAATGAGCAGTTCTTC. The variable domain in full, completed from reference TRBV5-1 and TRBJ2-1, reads KAGVTQTPRYLIKTRGQQVTLSCSPISGHRSVSWYQQTPGQGLQFLFEYFSETQRNKGNFPGRFSGRQFSNSRSEMNVSTLELGDSALYLCASWERERGGNEQFFGPGTRLTVL.